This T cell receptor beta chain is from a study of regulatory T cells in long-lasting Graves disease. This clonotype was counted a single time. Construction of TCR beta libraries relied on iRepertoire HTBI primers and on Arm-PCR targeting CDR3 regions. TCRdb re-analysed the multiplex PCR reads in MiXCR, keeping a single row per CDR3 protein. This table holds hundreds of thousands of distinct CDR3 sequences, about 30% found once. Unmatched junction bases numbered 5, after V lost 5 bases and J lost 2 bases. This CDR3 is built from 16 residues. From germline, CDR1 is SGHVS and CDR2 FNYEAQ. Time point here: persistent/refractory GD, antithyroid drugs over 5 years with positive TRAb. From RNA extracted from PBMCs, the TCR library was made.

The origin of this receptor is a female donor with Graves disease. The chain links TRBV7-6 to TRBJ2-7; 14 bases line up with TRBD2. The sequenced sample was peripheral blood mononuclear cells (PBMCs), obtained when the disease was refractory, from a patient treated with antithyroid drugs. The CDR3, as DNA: TGTGCCAGCAGCCCCGGGACTAGCGGGAGTACCTACGAGCAGTACTTC. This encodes CASSPGTSGSTYEQYF. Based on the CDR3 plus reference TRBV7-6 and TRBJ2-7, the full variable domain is GAGVSQSPRYKVTKRGQDVALRCDPISGHVSLYWYRQALGQGPEFLTYFNYEAQQDKSGLPNDRFSAERPEGSISTLTIQRTEQRDSAMYRCASSPGTSGSTYEQYFGPGTRLTVT.